The clone carrying this T cell receptor (beta chain) was seen a few times. CDR1 MNHNS and CDR2 SASEGT come from the germline V gene. Trimming removed 0 bases at V and 4 bases at J, with 13 bases between. The CDR3 runs 15 residues. Clones were read by immunoSEQ multiplex PCR, and TCRdb kept only the in-frame ones, dropping some. The sample lists hundreds of thousands of clones, approximately 83% occurring once. The source of the sample is a study of shared T cell receptors in the human thymus. These data are also associated with another study on human thymus T cells. That source adds: Among the donors, all were healthy Finnish infants having corrective surgery for congenital heart defects. In corrective heart surgery, resections were taken, and these provided the thymus tissue. Gene usage (both V and J) appeared biased in thymic and blood repertoires. As related research reported, thymic repertoires overlapped highly among unrelated individuals.

This sequence was found in a girl under two years old with a congenital heart defect. Sequenced sample: thymocytes. The V call is TRBV6-1, the J call TRBJ2-7; TRBD2 is a possible D gene (5 bases). The CDR3: CASSEARGWGYEQYF. DNA of the CDR3: TGTGCCAGCAGTGAAGCCCGGGGATGGGGATACGAGCAGTACTTC.